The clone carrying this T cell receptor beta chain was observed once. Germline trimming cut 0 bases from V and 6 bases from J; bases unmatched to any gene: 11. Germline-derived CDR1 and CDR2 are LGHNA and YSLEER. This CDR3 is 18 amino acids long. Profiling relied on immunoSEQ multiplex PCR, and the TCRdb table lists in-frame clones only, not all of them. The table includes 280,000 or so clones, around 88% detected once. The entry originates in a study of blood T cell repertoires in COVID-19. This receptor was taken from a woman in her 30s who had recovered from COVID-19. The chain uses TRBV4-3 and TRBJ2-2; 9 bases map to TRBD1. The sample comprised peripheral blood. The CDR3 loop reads CASSQEDRGLTQSGELFF. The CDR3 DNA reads TGCGCCAGCAGCCAAGAGGACAGGGGACTAACACAATCCGGGGAGCTGTTTTTT.